This is a list of T cell receptor beta chains from one sample in a study of cytomegalovirus exposure and HLA in healthy donors. Generated by immunoSEQ multiplex PCR, the TCRdb table keeps only in-frame clones and is missing some. Here the sample spans 110,000 or so clones, around 95% being singletons. The sample comprised PBMCs. The receptors originated from a woman aged 18-30 years in good health and CMV-seronegative. The CDR3 runs from the conserved cysteine through the conserved F or W. Fields, in order: J gene, clone size, D gene, V gene, CDR3 DNA, CDR3 protein. A D gene is named only where the DNA matches it firmly. A row's size may be missing; if present it is once, few, many or a size class.

TRBJ1-2 . . TRBV5-4 TGTGCCAGCAGCCCCGGTACTAACTATGGCTACACCTTC CASSPGTNYGYTF
TRBJ1-1 . TRBD1 TRBV4-1 TGCGCCAGCAGCCGGGGGGGGACAGGGAACACTGAAGCTTTCTTT CASSRGGTGNTEAFF
TRBJ1-3 . . TRBV6-5 TGTGCCAGCAGTTACGCGGGCAGCTCTGGAAACACCATATATTTT CASSYAGSSGNTIYF
TRBJ2-7 . TRBD1 TRBV5-1 TGCGCCAGCAGCTTGGAACCGGCAAGGGGGCACGAGCAGTACTTC CASSLEPARGHEQYF
TRBJ2-3 . TRBD1 TRBV6-1 TGTGCCAGCAGGTTAGACAGGGGGAGCACAGATACGCAGTATTTT CASRLDRGSTDTQYF
TRBJ1-1 . TRBD1 TRBV20-1 TGCAGTGCTACAGGACAGGGGGAAGCTTTCTTT CSATGQGEAFF
TRBJ1-3 . TRBD1 TRBV6-5 TGTGCCAGCAAATCGGGACAGGGTTCTTTTAACACCATATATTTT CASKSGQGSFNTIYF
TRBJ1-1 . . TRBV7-2 TGTGCCAGCAGCGCCCGACAGGCTATGAACACTGAAGCTTTCTTT CASSARQAMNTEAFF
TRBJ2-7 . . TRBV5-6 TGTGCCAGCAGCATCGCAGGGGTGAAGTACTTC CASSIAGVKYF
TRBJ1-2 . . TRBV6-5 TGTGCCAGCAGCCGCGGGGGGGGCGGCTATGGCTACACCTTC CASSRGGGGYGYTF
TRBJ1-3 . . TRBV30 TGTGCCTGGATGGGGCCCAAGGACCGATACTCTGGAAACACCATATATTTT CAWMGPKDRYSGNTIYF
TRBJ2-3 once TRBD2 TRBV27 TGTGCCAGCAGCCCTAGCGGGGGGGCCCTTGCGCAGTATTTT CASSPSGGALAQYF
TRBJ1-2 . . TRBV5-1 TGCGCCAGCGGGTTGGACAGAAACTATGGCTACACCTTC CASGLDRNYGYTF
TRBJ1-1 . . TRBV28 TGTGCCAGCAGACCGCACGATATCAGCACTGAAGCTTTCTTT CASRPHDISTEAFF
TRBJ2-2 . . TRBV5-4 TGTGCCAGCAACCCGGCAGGGGCGGTCCCCGGGGAGCTGTTTTTT CASNPAGAVPGELFF
TRBJ2-5 . TRBD2 TRBV5-1 TGCGCCAGCAAAAGCGGGGTGGAGACCCAGTACTTC CASKSGVETQYF
TRBJ1-2 . TRBD1 TRBV27 TGTGCCAGCAGCGCACAGGGGGCCGACGACTATGGCTACACCTTC CASSAQGADDYGYTF
TRBJ2-5 . TRBD2 TRBV4-1 TGCGCCAGCAGCCAGCTCCCTATAGCGGGGGGTTTTGGGGAGACCCAGTACTTC CASSQLPIAGGFGETQYF
TRBJ2-2 . . TRBV5-4 TGTGCCAGCAGCTTCGGACTCGACACCGGGGAGCTGTTTTTT CASSFGLDTGELFF
TRBJ2-1 . TRBD2 TRBV5-6 TGTGCCAGCAGCTTGAGGCTAGCGGGGGGGTTCTCCTACAATGAGCAGTTCTTC CASSLRLAGGFSYNEQFF
TRBJ1-5 . . TRBV7-2 TGTGCCAGCAGCTTGGGAAAAACAGGCCCCCAGCATTTT CASSLGKTGPQHF
TRBJ2-3 . TRBD1 TRBV28 TGTGCCAGCAGCACAGGGGCTCCATTCACAGATACGCAGTATTTT CASSTGAPFTDTQYF
TRBJ1-2 . . TRBV20-1 TGCAGGTTGGGGCGGAATGGCTACACCTTC CRLGRNGYTF
TRBJ2-7 . TRBD2 TRBV27 TGTGCCAGCCGCGGCGGGGGGTACGAGCAGTACTTC CASRGGGYEQYF
TRBJ2-3 . TRBD2 TRBV6-1 TGTGCCAGCAGTGGCGGGGGAAGCACAGATACGCAGTATTTT CASSGGGSTDTQYF
TRBJ2-7 . TRBD2 TRBV6-5 TGTGCCAGCAGCGTGGGGGCGGGGGGGCCGTACGAGCAGTACTTC CASSVGAGGPYEQYF
TRBJ1-1 once . TRBV29-1 TGCAGCGTTGAGACCGGATGGGGAGAGAACACTGAAGCTTTCTTT CSVETGWGENTEAFF
TRBJ2-7 once TRBD1 TRBV5-6 TGTGCCAGCGGACAACAGGGGGAGTTCTACGAGCAGTACTTC CASGQQGEFYEQYF
TRBJ1-6 . TRBD1 TRBV5-1 TGCGCCAGCAGCTTAAGCCCGTCTGGGACAGGGGATAATTCACCCCTCCACTTT CASSLSPSGTGDNSPLHF
TRBJ1-1 . TRBD1 TRBV5-1 TGCGCCAGCAGCAGGGGGACAGGGGGCCTCACTGAAGCTTTCTTT CASSRGTGGLTEAFF
TRBJ2-2 . . TRBV4-2 TGTGCCAGCAGAAGACAGGCCGCCACCGGGGAGCTGTTTTTT CASRRQAATGELFF
TRBJ2-3 . TRBD2 TRBV5-5 TGTGCCAGCAGCTTGATTGGCGGGGGGAACACAGATACGCAGTATTTT CASSLIGGGNTDTQYF
TRBJ2-7 once . TRBV30 TGTGCCTGGAAACAGATAAACTACGAGCAGTACTTC CAWKQINYEQYF
TRBJ2-2 . TRBD1 TRBV7-9 TGTGCCAGCAGACGGCTCGGGACAGGTGGGAACACCGGGGAGCTGTTTTTT CASRRLGTGGNTGELFF
TRBJ2-3 . . TRBV18 TGTGCCAGCTCACCGAACGGAGGGCCAAGGGGCACAGATACGCAGTATTTT CASSPNGGPRGTDTQYF
TRBJ1-1 . . TRBV5-1 TGCGCCAGCAGCAAGACAAGCCATTGGGACACTGAAGCTTTCTTT CASSKTSHWDTEAFF
TRBJ1-1 . . TRBV18 TGTGCCAGCTCACCACGGGGGGGGAACACTGAAGCTTTCTTT CASSPRGGNTEAFF
TRBJ1-4 . . TRBV6-5 TGTGCCAGCAGTTCGACAGGAAGGGGTGAAAAACTGTTTTTT CASSSTGRGEKLFF
TRBJ1-3 . TRBD1 TRBV7-8 TGTGCCAGCAGCTTGACAGGGGATTCTGGAAACACCATATATTTT CASSLTGDSGNTIYF
TRBJ1-4 . . TRBV7-2 TGTGCCAGCAGCTTAGCGCGAGGGGCGGGAGAAAAACTGTTTTTT CASSLARGAGEKLFF
TRBJ1-2 few TRBD1 TRBV30 TGTGCCTTTCCGGGACAGGGAATTTTGGGCTATGGCTACACCTTC CAFPGQGILGYGYTF
TRBJ1-1 . TRBD1 TRBV19 TGTGCCAGTAGTAGGACAGGGGGCCTCGGAACTGAAGCTTTCTTT CASSRTGGLGTEAFF
TRBJ2-7 . TRBD1 TRBV5-1 TGCGCCAGCAGCTTTGGGACAGGGGGCTCCTACGAGCAGTACTTC CASSFGTGGSYEQYF
TRBJ2-1 . . TRBV7-2 TGTGCCAGCAGCTTAGAGCTTCTGGACAATGAGCAGTTCTTC CASSLELLDNEQFF
TRBJ1-3 once TRBD1 TRBV11-2 TGTGCCAGCAGCATCGGACAGGGGGGGAACTCTGGAAACACCATATATTTT CASSIGQGGNSGNTIYF
TRBJ2-5 . . TRBV7-3 TGTGCCAGCAGCTTAGCACTGCGCGAGACCCAGTACTTC CASSLALRETQYF
TRBJ2-1 . TRBD2 TRBV2 TGTGCCAGCAGACTAACGGGGGGGCTGTACAATGAGCAGTTCTTC CASRLTGGLYNEQFF
TRBJ2-2 . . TRBV5-6 TGTGCCAGCAGCTTAGACTTAAACGCGAACACCGGGGAGCTGTTTTTT CASSLDLNANTGELFF
TRBJ2-3 once TRBD1 TRBV7-9 TGTGCCAGCAGCGACGGACAGGCAGATACGCAGTATTTT CASSDGQADTQYF
TRBJ2-7 . TRBD2 TRBV5-1 TGCGCCAGCAGCCCCGACCCCGGGACTAGAGGATACGAGCAGTACTTC CASSPDPGTRGYEQYF
TRBJ1-5 . . TRBV28 TGTGCCAGCAGTTCCGCACGGGGCGGGGGTCAGCCCCAGCATTTT CASSSARGGGQPQHF
TRBJ2-7 . . TRBV18 TGTGCCAGCTCACCACCGTCGGGGGTCCCCGAGCAGTACTTC CASSPPSGVPEQYF
TRBJ1-3 . TRBD1 TRBV2 TGTGCCAGCAGTGAGGACAGGGTCTCTGGAAACACCATATATTTT CASSEDRVSGNTIYF
TRBJ1-2 . TRBD1 TRBV6-6 TGTGCCAGCAGCGACCCACAGGGGGGAGGTGGCTACACCTTC CASSDPQGGGGYTF
TRBJ2-1 . TRBD1 TRBV19 TGTGCCAGTAGTAGCCCAACGGGACAGGTTTTATTGGAGCAGTTCTTC CASSSPTGQVLLEQFF
TRBJ1-1 . TRBD1 TRBV14 TGTGCCAGCAGCCAAGACCCCGGACAGGGAAACACTGAAGCTTTCTTT CASSQDPGQGNTEAFF
TRBJ1-2 . . TRBV9 TGTGCCAGCAGCCCGGGTCAGAACTATGGCTACACCTTC CASSPGQNYGYTF
TRBJ2-3 . . TRBV6-5 TGTGCCAGCAGTGGGGGGGGCGGACACACAGATACGCAGTATTTT CASSGGGGHTDTQYF